Here is one T cell receptor beta chain with its context. Its antigen remains undetermined. TCRdb names NextSeq 550 as the instrument used. The Human TCR Profiling Kit (MiLaboratory) was used to prepare UMI-labeled 5' RACE TRB cDNA libraries. cDNA synthesis used the entire amount of extracted RNA, and PCR amplification then used the entire amount of cDNA produced. Libraries were prepared in parallel using an identical number of PCR cycles. Regarding the original processing steps: About 50,000 +/- 10,000 unique UMI-labeled TRB cDNA molecules per library were extracted with MIGEC and MiXCR, with at least two reads per UMI required. Each library averaged about 40,000 +/- 10,000 functional in-frame TRB CDR3 nucleotide clonotypes without stop codons. After each sample was downsampled to 5000 UMI-labeled TRB molecules, VDJtools was used to calculate diversity metrics such as normalized Shannon-Wiener and Chao1. Clonotype-size-weighted physicochemical properties of the central five CDR3 residues (interaction energy, strength, volume and Kidera factor 4) were computed in VDJtools. With the reads reprocessed by TCRdb, a single entry stands for each CDR3 protein sequence and no DNA is reported. The V and J calls were determined by TCRdb, not by the authors. This sample's records show 75,000 to 90,000 distinct CDR3 sequences. Of the sample, around 0.62% falls within the top ten clones.

Each CD8+ T cell subset was flow-sorted in triplicate, and 300,000 or so cells per subset were placed directly into RLT lysis buffer. Naive CD8+ T cells were defined stringently as CD45RO-CCR7+CD27+CD95- to exclude memory contaminants. Peripheral blood mononuclear cells were isolated from buffy coats using standard density gradient centrifugation. A FACSAria III was used to flow-sort naive CXCR3-negative and CXCR3-positive CD8+ T cells. An RNeasy Mini Kit was used to extract total RNA from the sorted cells. This record comes from a study of CXCR3-negative and CXCR3-positive naive CD8 T cells (dated by TCRdb to the late 2010s). Looking at the study overall: In total, around 150 million TRB reads were obtained, or roughly 1.5 +/- 0.3 million reads per library. Diversity and physicochemical repertoire analyses covered some eleven donors pooled from two independent experiments. For the TRBV-TRBJ cluster analysis, the naive subsets came from 5 or 6 donors, while the memory cells came from 3 donors.

Study-wide findings and limitations: Because surface CD5, which has been linked to self-reactivity in mice, was comparable between naive subsets, TCR interaction strength was also inferred from TRB CDR3 physicochemical properties. TRB CDR3s from CXCR3-positive naive cells showed higher hydrophobicity (lower Kidera factor 4), lower energy, and higher strength and volume indices than CXCR3-negative naive cells. TRBV-TRBJ usage was similar between naive CXCR3-negative and CXCR3-positive cells from the same donor, while memory cells showed distinct patterns. Because CXCR3 expression was partially decreased after cryopreservation, freshly isolated PBMCs were used for most assays. Both naive subsets had comparably high repertoire diversity, while memory CD8+ T cells had much lower repertoire diversity.

The clonotype comes from a human donor in good health. Some clones in this sample may be carry-over from other donors' samples. The specimen was naive CXCR3+ CD8+ T cells from blood. Per the publication, the cell subset or site label means: CD45RO-CCR7+CD27+CD95- naive CD8+ T cells expressing CXCR3 (TNR3+).

The CDR3 region reads CSARDEAGEQFF. The chain is assembled from TRBV20-1 and TRBJ2-1; TCRdb designates TRBD2, a call that cannot be tested without DNA. The CDR3, from cysteine to phenylalanine, totals 12 residues. No DNA is recorded. CDR1 and CDR2 are read off the germline V gene (reference sequence) as DFQATT and SNEGSKA.